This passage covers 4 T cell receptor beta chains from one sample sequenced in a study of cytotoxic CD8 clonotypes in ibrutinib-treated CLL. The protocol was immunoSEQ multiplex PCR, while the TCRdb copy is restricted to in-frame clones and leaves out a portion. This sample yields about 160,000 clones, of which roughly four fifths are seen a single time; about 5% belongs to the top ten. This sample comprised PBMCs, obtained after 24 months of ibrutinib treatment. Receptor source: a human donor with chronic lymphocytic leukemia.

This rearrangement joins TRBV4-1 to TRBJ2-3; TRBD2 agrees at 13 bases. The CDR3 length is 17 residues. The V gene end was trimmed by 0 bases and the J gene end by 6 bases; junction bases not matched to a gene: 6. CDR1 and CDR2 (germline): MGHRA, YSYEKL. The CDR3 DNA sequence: TGCGCCAGCAGCCAAGATCGACTAGCGGGGGGAAGGGATACGCAGTATTTT. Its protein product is CASSQDRLAGGRDTQYF.

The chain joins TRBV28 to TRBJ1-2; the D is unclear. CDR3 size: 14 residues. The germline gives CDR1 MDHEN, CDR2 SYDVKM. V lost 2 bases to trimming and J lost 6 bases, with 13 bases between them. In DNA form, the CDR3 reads TGTGCCAGCAGTTTAAACGGGATCCTCAATGGCTACACCTTC. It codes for CASSLNGILNGYTF.

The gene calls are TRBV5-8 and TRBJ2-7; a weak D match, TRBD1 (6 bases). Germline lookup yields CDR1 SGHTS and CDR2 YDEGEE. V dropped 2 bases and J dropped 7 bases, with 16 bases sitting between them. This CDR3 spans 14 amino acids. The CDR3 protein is CASSFVRGREEQYF. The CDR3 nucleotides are TGTGCCAGCAGCTTTGTCAGGGGCCGCGAAGAGCAGTACTTC. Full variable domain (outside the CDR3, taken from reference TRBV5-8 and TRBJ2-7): EAGVTQSPTHLIKTRGQQATLRCSPISGHTSVYWYQQALGLGLQFLLWYDEGEERNRGNFPPRFSGRQFPNYSSELNVNALELEDSALYLCASSFVRGREEQYFGPGTRLTVT.

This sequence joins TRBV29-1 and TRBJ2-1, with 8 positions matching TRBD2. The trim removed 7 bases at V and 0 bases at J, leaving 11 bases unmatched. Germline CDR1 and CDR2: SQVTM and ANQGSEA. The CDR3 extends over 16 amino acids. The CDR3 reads CSAGGSGTSSYNEQFF. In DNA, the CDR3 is TGCAGCGCCGGAGGTAGCGGGACGAGCTCCTACAATGAGCAGTTCTTC.